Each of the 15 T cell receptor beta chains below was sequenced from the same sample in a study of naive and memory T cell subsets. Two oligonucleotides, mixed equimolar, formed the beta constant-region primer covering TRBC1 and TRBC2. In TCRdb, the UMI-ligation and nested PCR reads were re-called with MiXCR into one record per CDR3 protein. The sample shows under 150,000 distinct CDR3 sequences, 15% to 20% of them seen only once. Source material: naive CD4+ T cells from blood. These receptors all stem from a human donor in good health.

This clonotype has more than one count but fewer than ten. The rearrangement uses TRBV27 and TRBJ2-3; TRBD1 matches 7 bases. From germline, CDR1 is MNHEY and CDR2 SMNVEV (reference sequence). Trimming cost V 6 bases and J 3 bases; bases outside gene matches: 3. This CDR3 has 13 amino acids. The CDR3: CASRRTGTDTQYF. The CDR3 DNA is TGTGCCAGCAGACGGACAGGAACAGATACGCAGTATTTT.

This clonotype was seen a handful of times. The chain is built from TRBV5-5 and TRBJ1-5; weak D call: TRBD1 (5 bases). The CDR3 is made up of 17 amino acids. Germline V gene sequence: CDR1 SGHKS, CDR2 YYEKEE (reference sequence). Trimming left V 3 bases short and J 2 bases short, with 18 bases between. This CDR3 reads CASSWTYGGYGNQPQHF. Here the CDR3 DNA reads TGTGCCAGCAGCTGGACTTATGGGGGGTATGGCAATCAGCCCCAGCATTTT.

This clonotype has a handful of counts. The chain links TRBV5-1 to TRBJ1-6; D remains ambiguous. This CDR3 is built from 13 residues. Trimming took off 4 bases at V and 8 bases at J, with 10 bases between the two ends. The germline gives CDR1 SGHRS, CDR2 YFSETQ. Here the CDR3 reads CASSPEFYSPLHF. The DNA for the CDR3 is TGCGCCAGCAGCCCGGAGTTTTATTCACCCCTCCACTTT.

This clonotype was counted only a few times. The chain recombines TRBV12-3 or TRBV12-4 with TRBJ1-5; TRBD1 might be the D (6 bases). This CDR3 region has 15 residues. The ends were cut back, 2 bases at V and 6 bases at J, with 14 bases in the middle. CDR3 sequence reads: CASSLFGGPGQPQHF. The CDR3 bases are TGTGCCAGCAGTTTATTCGGGGGGCCGGGTCAGCCCCAGCATTTT.

The CDR3 bases are TGTGCCACCAGTTCGGGCCGGCAGCAAGAGACCCAGTACTTC. Translated, it gives CATSSGRQQETQYF. The rearrangement links TRBV24-1 to TRBJ2-5, with no clear D. This CDR3 comprises 14 residues. Trimming shortened V by 6 bases and J by 2 bases, and 12 bases separated the two germline ends. Germline V gene sequence: CDR1 KGHDR, CDR2 SFDVKD.

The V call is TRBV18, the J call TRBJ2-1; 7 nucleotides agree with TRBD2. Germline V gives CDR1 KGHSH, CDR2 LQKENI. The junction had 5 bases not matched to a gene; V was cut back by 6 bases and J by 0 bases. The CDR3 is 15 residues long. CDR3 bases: TGTGCCAGCTCCCAAGCGGGATTCTCCTACAATGAGCAGTTCTTC. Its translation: CASSQAGFSYNEQFF. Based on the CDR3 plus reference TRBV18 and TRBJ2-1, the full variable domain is NAGVMQNPRHLVRRRGQEARLRCSPMKGHSHVYWYRQLPEEGLKFMVYLQKENIIDESGMPKERFSAEFPKEGPSILRIQQVVRGDSAAYFCASSQAGFSYNEQFFGPGTRLTVL.

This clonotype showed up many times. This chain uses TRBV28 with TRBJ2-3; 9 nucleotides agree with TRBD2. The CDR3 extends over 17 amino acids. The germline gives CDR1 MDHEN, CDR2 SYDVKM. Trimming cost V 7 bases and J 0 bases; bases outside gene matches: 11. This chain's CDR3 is CASKMAGGRPSTDTQYF. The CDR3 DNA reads TGTGCCAGCAAAATGGCGGGAGGGCGGCCTAGCACAGATACGCAGTATTTT.

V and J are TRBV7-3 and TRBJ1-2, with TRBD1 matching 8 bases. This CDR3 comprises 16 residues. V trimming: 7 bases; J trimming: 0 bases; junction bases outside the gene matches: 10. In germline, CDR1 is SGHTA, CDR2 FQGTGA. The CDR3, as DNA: TGTGCCAGCACCCATTGGACAGGGACCGCTAACTATGGCTACACCTTC. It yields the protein CASTHWTGTANYGYTF.

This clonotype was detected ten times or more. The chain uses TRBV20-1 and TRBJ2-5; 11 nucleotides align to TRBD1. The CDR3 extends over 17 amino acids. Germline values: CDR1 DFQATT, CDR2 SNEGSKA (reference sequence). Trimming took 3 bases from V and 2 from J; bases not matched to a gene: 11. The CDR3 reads CSARAGQGGRYQETQYF. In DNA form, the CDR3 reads TGCAGTGCTAGGGCGGGACAGGGGGGACGATATCAAGAGACCCAGTACTTC.

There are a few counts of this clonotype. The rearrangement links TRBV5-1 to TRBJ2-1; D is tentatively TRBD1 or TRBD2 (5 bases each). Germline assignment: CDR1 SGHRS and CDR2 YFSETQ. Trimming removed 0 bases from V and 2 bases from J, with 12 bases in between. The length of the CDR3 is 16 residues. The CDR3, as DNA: TGCGCCAGCAGCTTGGTAGCAGCGGACACCTACAATGAGCAGTTCTTC. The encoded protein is CASSLVAADTYNEQFF.

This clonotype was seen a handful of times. CDR3 in amino acids: CASSWTGTIYGYTF. The CDR3 DNA follows: TGTGCCAGCAGCTGGACAGGGACCATCTATGGCTACACCTTC. The chain recombines TRBV6-1 with TRBJ1-2; TRBD1 matches at 8 bases. Germline CDR1 reads MNHNS; CDR2 reads SASEGT. J gave up 4 bases and V 6 bases, and 7 bases lay outside the gene matches. This CDR3 region has 14 residues.

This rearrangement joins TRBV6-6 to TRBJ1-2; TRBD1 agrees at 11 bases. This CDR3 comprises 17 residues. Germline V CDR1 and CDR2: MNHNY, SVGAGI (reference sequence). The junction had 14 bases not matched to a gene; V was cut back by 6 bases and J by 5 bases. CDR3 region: CASSPVPGQGVMYGYTF. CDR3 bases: TGTGCCAGCAGCCCTGTGCCGGGACAGGGGGTCATGTATGGCTACACCTTC.

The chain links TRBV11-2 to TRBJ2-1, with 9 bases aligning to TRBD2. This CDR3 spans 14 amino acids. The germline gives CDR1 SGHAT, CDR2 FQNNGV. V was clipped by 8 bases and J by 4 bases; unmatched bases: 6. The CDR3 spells CASGLAGFYNEQFF. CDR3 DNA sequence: TGTGCCAGCGGTCTAGCGGGATTTTACAATGAGCAGTTCTTC.

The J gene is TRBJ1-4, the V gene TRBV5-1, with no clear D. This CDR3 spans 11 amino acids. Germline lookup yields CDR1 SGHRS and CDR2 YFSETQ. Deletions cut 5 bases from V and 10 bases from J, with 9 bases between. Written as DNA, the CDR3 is TGCGCCAGCAGACCTCATCCAAAACTGTTTTTT. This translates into CASRPHPKLFF.

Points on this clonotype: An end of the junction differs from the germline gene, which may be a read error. The CDR3 is CASSEDWSSCNSPLHF. The CDR3, as DNA: TGTGCCAGCAGTGAGGACTGGAGCTCCTGTAATTCACCCCTCCACTTT. The chain is built from TRBV6-1 and TRBJ1-6; D not certain. Germline CDR1 is MNHNS and CDR2 is SASEGT. The CDR3 covers 16 residues.